This TCR beta chain was found in a study of shared clonotypes between healthy human individuals. Each cell subset's genomic DNA was divided evenly among several immunoSEQ plates. TCRdb's table, derived via immunoSEQ multiplex PCR, lists solely in-frame clones and lacks some. This sample has 1.4 million to 1.5 million clones, with 96% found just once. J lost 1 base, V lost 4 bases, and 9 bases had no gene match. Germline CDR1 is KGHSH and CDR2 is LQKENI. This CDR3 region has 17 residues. All donors were healthy HIV-negative adults lacking recent acute infections or vaccinations. The sequence was obtained from a man in his thirties or forties in good health. The specimen was naive CD4+ T cells sorted from blood. Described subset: CD45RA+ positively selected. J is TRBJ2-3 and V is TRBV18; 9 bases agree with TRBD1. CDR3 loop: CASSQFKDRGRTDTQYF. The CDR3 region has the DNA TGTGCCAGCTCACAATTTAAGGACAGGGGACGCACAGATACGCAGTATTTT.